Listed below are T cell receptor beta chains from one sample, sequenced in a study of long-term antiretroviral therapy in people with HIV. Method: immunoSEQ multiplex PCR; TCRdb's copy keeps in-frame clones and lacks some. Altogether 30,000 to 40,000 clones are present, 94% being singletons, with the ten largest covering 3% to 4%. Specimen: unsorted PBMCs, collected more than 5 years after starting antiretroviral therapy. The receptors stem from a woman in her forties or fifties with HIV. Each CDR3 is given with its conserved first and last residue. D genes are given only for firm matches. Clone size is shown for a subset of rows, as once, few, many or a class of expanded clone.

J gene	V gene	clone size	D gene	CDR3 DNA	CDR3 protein
TRBJ1-2	TRBV12-2	once	NA	TGTGCAAGTCGCTTAGGGACAGGGAAAGATGGCTACACCTTC	CASRLGTGKDGYTF
TRBJ2-3	TRBV9	NA	TRBD2	TGTGCCAGCAGCGTAGTACGCGGGGGGCGGGGAGACGATACGCAGTATTTT	CASSVVRGGRGDDTQYF
TRBJ1-1	TRBV11-2	NA	NA	TGTGCCAGCAGATTAGACGGGAACACTGAAGCTTTCTTT	CASRLDGNTEAFF
TRBJ1-2	TRBV2	few	NA	TGTGCCAGCAGTGTAGGGACCGAGGAGGGCTACACCTTC	CASSVGTEEGYTF
TRBJ2-7	TRBV7-2	NA	TRBD1	TGTGCCAGCAGCATAAGGACAGGGTCCCACGAGCAGTACTTC	CASSIRTGSHEQYF
TRBJ1-5	TRBV30	NA	NA	TGTGCCTGGAGTGTAGCGGGAGATCAGCCCCAGCATTTT	CAWSVAGDQPQHF
TRBJ2-3	TRBV2	NA	NA	TGTGCCAGCGAACCCCCAGGAGGCCGGAATACGCAGTATTTT	CASEPPGGRNTQYF
TRBJ1-5	TRBV2	NA	TRBD1	TGTGCCAGCAGTGAGAACAGGGGTAGCAATCAGCCCCAGCATTTT	CASSENRGSNQPQHF
TRBJ1-6	TRBV14	NA	NA	TGTGCCAGCAGCAACCGGGGGAGGGATTCACCCCTCCACTTT	CASSNRGRDSPLHF
TRBJ2-7	TRBV5-1	NA	NA	TGCGCCAGCAGCTTGTTTAAGGGGGGGAGCTCCTACGAGCAGTACTTC	CASSLFKGGSSYEQYF
TRBJ1-5	TRBV5-6	NA	TRBD1	TGTGCCAGCAGCTTGGCCCGACAGGGTCGGCAGCCCCAGCATTTT	CASSLARQGRQPQHF
TRBJ1-1	TRBV9	NA	NA	TGTGCCAGCAGCCCTAAACTGACGGTGAACACTGAAGCTTTCTTT	CASSPKLTVNTEAFF
TRBJ2-5	TRBV7-8	NA	NA	TGTGCCACGCATGGGGGGTCGGAGACCCAGTACTTC	CATHGGSETQYF
TRBJ1-6	TRBV7-9	NA	NA	TGTGCCAGCAGCAAGTGGGGGGAGGGATCACCCCTCCACTTT	CASSKWGEGSPLHF
TRBJ2-5	TRBV5-8	NA	TRBD2	TGTGCCAGCAGCTTGGCCGGGCGGGGGATCCAAGAGACCCAGTACTTC	CASSLAGRGIQETQYF
TRBJ2-7	TRBV27	NA	NA	TGTGCCAGCAGGAAGGGGTCCACCTACGAGCAGTACTTC	CASRKGSTYEQYF
TRBJ2-2	TRBV5-1	NA	NA	TGCGCCAGCAGCCAACGACAGGTCCCGAACACCGGGGAGCTGTTTTTT	CASSQRQVPNTGELFF
TRBJ2-6	TRBV6-5	NA	NA	TGTGCCAGCAGTTATTTCACTGGGGCCAACGTCCTGACTTTC	CASSYFTGANVLTF
TRBJ1-1	TRBV5-1	NA	NA	TGCGCCAGCAGCTTGGACAGGGTCAATGAAGCTTTCTTT	CASSLDRVNEAFF
TRBJ1-4	TRBV2	NA	NA	TGTGCCAGCAGCTATGGTCCTAATGAAAAACTGTTTTTT	CASSYGPNEKLFF
TRBJ1-3	TRBV9	NA	NA	TGTGCCAGCAGCGCGAGTCGACAGGTCCCCTCTGGAAACACCATATATTTT	CASSASRQVPSGNTIYF
TRBJ2-1	TRBV5-1	NA	TRBD1	TGCGCCAGCAGCTTGGACCCCGTGGGACAGGGCGGTGAGCAGTTCTTC	CASSLDPVGQGGEQFF
TRBJ1-2	TRBV2	NA	NA	TGTGCCAGCAGCGGGCAGGTTAACTATGGCTACACCTTC	CASSGQVNYGYTF
TRBJ1-4	TRBV30	NA	NA	TGTGCCTGGAAAGGGGATACAACTAATGAAAAACTGTTTTTT	CAWKGDTTNEKLFF
TRBJ1-1	TRBV4-3	NA	NA	TGCGCCAGCAGCCAAGGCGTTGGGGTCTCGAACACTGAAGCTTTCTTT	CASSQGVGVSNTEAFF
TRBJ1-2	TRBV13	NA	NA	TGTGCCAGCAGCTTAGGCCCCGGGGGGCGAGGCTATGGCTACACCTTC	CASSLGPGGRGYGYTF
TRBJ2-5	TRBV12-5	once	NA	TGTGCTAGTGGTTTGGTGGACACCATCGAGACCCAGTACTTC	CASGLVDTIETQYF
TRBJ1-5	TRBV10-2	NA	NA	TGCGCCAGCAGTCAGGACCGCGATCAGCCCCAGCATTTT	CASSQDRDQPQHF
TRBJ1-4	TRBV5-1	NA	NA	TGCGCCAGCAGATCTGAGGGAGGAACTAATGAAAAACTGTTTTTT	CASRSEGGTNEKLFF
TRBJ2-2	TRBV5-4	NA	TRBD1	TGTGCCAGCAGCTTTAGAGACAGGGGAGGGGAGCTGTTTTTT	CASSFRDRGGELFF
TRBJ2-7	TRBV18	NA	TRBD1	TGTGCCAGCTCACCGGGACAGGAGGCTCCGGTCTTC	CASSPGQEAPVF
TRBJ2-7	TRBV4-3	NA	NA	TGCGCCAGCAGCCAAGTCGGGGGTTCCTACGAGCAGTACTTC	CASSQVGGSYEQYF
TRBJ1-1	TRBV30	NA	NA	TGTGCCTGGAGTGTACTCCGGGGCACTGAAGCTTTCTTT	CAWSVLRGTEAFF
TRBJ1-6	TRBV4-1	NA	NA	TGCGCCAGCAGCCTGACAGGATCGCAAAATTCACCCCTCCACTTT	CASSLTGSQNSPLHF
TRBJ2-3	TRBV18	NA	TRBD2	TGTGCCAGCTCACCGCCAGGCCTAGCGGGGGGTAGCACAGATACGCAGTATTTT	CASSPPGLAGGSTDTQYF
TRBJ1-2	TRBV5-3	NA	NA	TGTGCCAGAAGCTTGCCAAGACAGCCCGAGGGCTACACCTTC	CARSLPRQPEGYTF
TRBJ2-7	TRBV10-3	NA	TRBD1	TGTGCCATTCGGGACAGCTCCTACGAGCAGTACTTC	CAIRDSSYEQYF
TRBJ2-5	TRBV4-3	NA	NA	TGCGCCAGCAGCCAAGATGGAAGGGATTGGACGCAAGAGACCCAGTACTTC	CASSQDGRDWTQETQYF
TRBJ1-1	TRBV2	NA	NA	TGTGCCAGCAGTGCGACAGAGGTCAGGACTGAAGCTTTCTTT	CASSATEVRTEAFF
TRBJ2-1	TRBV6-4	NA	NA	TGTGCCAGCAGAGCCGAGTGGGGGGCTCTGGGGAATGAGCAGTTCTTC	CASRAEWGALGNEQFF
TRBJ1-1	TRBV7-3	NA	TRBD1	TGTGCCAGCAGCCCAGCTAACAGGGGGCCTGAAGCTTTCTTT	CASSPANRGPEAFF
TRBJ2-1	TRBV9	NA	NA	TGTGCCAGCAGCGTAGGATTCTCCTACAATGAGCAGTTCTTC	CASSVGFSYNEQFF